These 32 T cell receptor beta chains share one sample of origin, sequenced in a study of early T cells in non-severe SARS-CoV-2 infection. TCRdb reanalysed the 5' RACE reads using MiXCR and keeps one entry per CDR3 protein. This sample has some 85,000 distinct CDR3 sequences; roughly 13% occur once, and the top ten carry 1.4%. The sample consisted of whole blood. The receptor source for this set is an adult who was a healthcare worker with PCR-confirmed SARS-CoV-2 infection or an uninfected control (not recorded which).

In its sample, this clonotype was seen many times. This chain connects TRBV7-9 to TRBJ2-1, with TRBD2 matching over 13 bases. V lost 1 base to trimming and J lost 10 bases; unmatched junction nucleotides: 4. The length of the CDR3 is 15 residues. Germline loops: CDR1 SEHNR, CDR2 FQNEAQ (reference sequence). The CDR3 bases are TGTGCCAGCAGCTTAGGTGGACTAGCGGGGGAAGAGCAGTTCTTC. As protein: CASSLGGLAGEEQFF.

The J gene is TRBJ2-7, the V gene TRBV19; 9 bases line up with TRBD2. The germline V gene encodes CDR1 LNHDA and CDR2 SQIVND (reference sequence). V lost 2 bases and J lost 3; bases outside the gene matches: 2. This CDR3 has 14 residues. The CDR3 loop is CASSISGGNYEQYF. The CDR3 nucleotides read TGTGCCAGTAGTATAAGCGGGGGGAACTACGAGCAGTACTTC.

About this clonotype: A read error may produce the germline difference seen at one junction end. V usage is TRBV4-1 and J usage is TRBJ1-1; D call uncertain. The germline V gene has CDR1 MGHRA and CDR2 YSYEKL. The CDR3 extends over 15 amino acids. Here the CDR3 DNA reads TGCGCCAGCAGTCAAGTCCCGAGTCGGGCGGGTGAAGCTTTCTTT. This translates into CASSQVPSRAGEAFF.

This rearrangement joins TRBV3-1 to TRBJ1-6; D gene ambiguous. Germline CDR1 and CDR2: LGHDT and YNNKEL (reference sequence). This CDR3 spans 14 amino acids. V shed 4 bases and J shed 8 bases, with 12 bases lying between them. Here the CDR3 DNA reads TGTGCCAGCAGCCCCGGTCCAAACCATTCACCCCTCCACTTT. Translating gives CASSPGPNHSPLHF.

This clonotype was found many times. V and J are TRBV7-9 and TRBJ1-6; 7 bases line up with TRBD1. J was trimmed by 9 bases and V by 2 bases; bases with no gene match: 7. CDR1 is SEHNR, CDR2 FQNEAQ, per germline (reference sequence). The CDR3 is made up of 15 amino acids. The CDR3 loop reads CASSLLTGVGSPLHF. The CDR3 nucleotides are TGTGCCAGCAGCTTATTAACAGGGGTTGGTTCACCCCTCCACTTT. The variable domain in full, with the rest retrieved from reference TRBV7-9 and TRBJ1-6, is DTGVSQNPRHKITKRGQNVTFRCDPISEHNRLYWYRQTLGQGPEFLTYFQNEAQLEKSRLLSDRFSAERPKGSFSTLEIQRTEQGDSAMYLCASSLLTGVGSPLHFGNGTRLTVT.

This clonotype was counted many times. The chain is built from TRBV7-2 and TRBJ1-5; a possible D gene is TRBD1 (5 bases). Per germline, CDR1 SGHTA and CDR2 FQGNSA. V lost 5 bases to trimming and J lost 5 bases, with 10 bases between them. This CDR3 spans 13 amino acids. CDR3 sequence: CASSHVGDQPQHF. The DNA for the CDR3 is TGTGCCAGCAGCCACGTGGGGGATCAGCCCCAGCATTTT. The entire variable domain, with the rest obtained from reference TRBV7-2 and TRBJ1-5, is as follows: GAGVSQSPSNKVTEKGKDVELRCDPISGHTALYWYRQSLGQGLEFLIYFQGNSAPDKSGLPSDRFSAERTGGSVSTLTIQRTQQEDSAVYLCASSHVGDQPQHFGDGTRLSIL.

The CDR3 protein is CASSLIGGQVGDEQFF. The CDR3 bases are TGTGCCAGCAGCTTAATTGGGGGCCAGGTTGGCGATGAGCAGTTCTTC. The V gene is TRBV5-6, the J gene TRBJ2-1, with TRBD1 as a possible D gene (6 bases). Per germline, CDR1 SGHDT and CDR2 YYEEEE. The CDR3 covers 16 residues. The V gene lost 2 bases and the J gene lost 8 bases, with 20 bases spanning the gap. Filled out from reference TRBV5-6 and TRBJ2-1, the complete variable domain reads DAGVTQSPTHLIKTRGQQVTLRCSPKSGHDTVSWYQQALGQGPQFIFQYYEEEERQRGNFPDRFSGHQFPNYSSELNVNALLLGDSALYLCASSLIGGQVGDEQFFGPGTRLTVL.

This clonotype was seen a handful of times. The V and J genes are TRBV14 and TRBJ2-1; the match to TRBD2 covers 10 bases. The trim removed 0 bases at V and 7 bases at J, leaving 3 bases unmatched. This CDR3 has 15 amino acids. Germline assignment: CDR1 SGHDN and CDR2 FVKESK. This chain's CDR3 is CASSQEVLAGNEQFF. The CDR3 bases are TGTGCCAGCAGCCAAGAGGTACTAGCGGGGAATGAGCAGTTCTTC. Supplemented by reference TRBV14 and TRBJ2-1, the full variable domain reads EAGVTQFPSHSVIEKGQTVTLRCDPISGHDNLYWYRRVMGKEIKFLLHFVKESKQDESGMPNNRFLAERTGGTYSTLKVQPAELEDSGVYFCASSQEVLAGNEQFFGPGTRLTVL.

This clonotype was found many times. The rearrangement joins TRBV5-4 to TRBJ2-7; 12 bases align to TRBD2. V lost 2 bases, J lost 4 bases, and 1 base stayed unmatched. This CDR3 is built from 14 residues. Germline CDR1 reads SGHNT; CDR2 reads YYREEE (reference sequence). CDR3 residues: CASSFGLAGYEQYF. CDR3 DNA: TGTGCCAGCAGCTTCGGACTAGCGGGATACGAGCAGTACTTC.

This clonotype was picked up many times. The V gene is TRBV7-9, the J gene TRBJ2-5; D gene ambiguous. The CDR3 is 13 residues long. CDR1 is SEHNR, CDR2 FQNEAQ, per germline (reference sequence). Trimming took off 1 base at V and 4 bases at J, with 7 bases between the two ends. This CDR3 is CASSLDVGETQYF. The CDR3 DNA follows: TGTGCCAGCAGCTTAGACGTCGGAGAGACCCAGTACTTC.

The CDR3 nucleotides are TGTGCCAGCAGTTACTCTTCGGCCGGGGAGCTGTTTTTT. This translates into CASSYSSAGELFF. This chain joins TRBV6-2 or TRBV6-3 and TRBJ2-2; D not resolved. V was pared by 0 bases and J by 6 bases, with 5 bases between. The germline V gene encodes CDR1 MNHEY and CDR2 SVGEGT. The CDR3 runs to 13 residues.

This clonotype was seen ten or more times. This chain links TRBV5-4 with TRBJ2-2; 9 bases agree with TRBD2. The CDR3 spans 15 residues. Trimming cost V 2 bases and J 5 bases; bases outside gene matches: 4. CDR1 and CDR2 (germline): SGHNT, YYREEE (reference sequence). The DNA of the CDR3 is TGTGCCAGCAGCTTCGCGGGGGGGTCTACCGGGGAGCTGTTTTTT. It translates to CASSFAGGSTGELFF.

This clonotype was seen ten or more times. The CDR3 loop is CASSLAPGPGNTIYF. CDR3 sequence (DNA): TGTGCCAGCAGCTTAGCCCCGGGTCCTGGAAACACCATATATTTT. The chain joins TRBV7-2 to TRBJ1-3; D unresolved. V was cut by 0 bases and J by 2 bases, with 8 bases left in between. The CDR3 sequence is 15 residues long. CDR1 is SGHTA, CDR2 FQGNSA, per germline. Using reference TRBV7-2 and TRBJ1-3 for the parts outside the CDR3, the full variable domain is GAGVSQSPSNKVTEKGKDVELRCDPISGHTALYWYRQSLGQGLEFLIYFQGNSAPDKSGLPSDRFSAERTGGSVSTLTIQRTQQEDSAVYLCASSLAPGPGNTIYFGEGSWLTVV.

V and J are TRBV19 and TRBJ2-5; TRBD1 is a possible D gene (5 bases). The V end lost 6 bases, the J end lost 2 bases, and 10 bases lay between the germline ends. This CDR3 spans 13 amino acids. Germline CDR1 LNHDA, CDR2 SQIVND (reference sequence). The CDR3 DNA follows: TGTGCCAGTAGGCTCCCAGGGCAAGAGACCCAGTACTTC. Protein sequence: CASRLPGQETQYF. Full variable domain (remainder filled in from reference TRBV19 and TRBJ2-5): DGGITQSPKYLFRKEGQNVTLSCEQNLNHDAMYWYRQDPGQGLRLIYYSQIVNDFQKGDIAEGYSVSREKKESFPLTVTSAQKNPTAFYLCASRLPGQETQYFGPGTRLLVL.

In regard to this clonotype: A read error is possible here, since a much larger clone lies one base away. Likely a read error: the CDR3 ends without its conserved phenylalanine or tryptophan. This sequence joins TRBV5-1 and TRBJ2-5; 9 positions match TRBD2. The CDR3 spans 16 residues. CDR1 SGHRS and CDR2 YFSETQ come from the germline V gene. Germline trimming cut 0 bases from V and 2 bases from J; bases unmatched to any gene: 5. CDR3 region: CASSLAPTSGQETQYL. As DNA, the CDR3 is TGCGCCAGCAGCTTGGCCCCCACTAGCGGGCAAGAGACCCAGTACTTA.

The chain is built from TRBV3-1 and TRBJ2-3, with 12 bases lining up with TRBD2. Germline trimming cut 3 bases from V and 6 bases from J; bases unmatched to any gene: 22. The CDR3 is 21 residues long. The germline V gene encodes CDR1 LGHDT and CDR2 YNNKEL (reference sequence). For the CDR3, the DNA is TGTGCCAGCAGCCAGTTCTTGGCAAATCCTATACTAGCGGGGGGAAGGGATACGCAGTATTTT. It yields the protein CASSQFLANPILAGGRDTQYF.

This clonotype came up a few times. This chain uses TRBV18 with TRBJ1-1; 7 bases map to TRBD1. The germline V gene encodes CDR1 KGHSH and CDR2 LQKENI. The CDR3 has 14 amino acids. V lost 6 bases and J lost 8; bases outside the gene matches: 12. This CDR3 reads CASSRELSGGEAFF. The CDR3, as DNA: TGTGCCAGCTCCCGCGAGCTATCAGGGGGAGAAGCTTTCTTT.

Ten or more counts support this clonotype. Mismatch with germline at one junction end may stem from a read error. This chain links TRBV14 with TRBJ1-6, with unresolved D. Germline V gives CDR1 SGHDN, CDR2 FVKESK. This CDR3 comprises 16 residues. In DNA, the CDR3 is TGTGCCAGCAGCCAAGATTCCTGGGGTAATAATTCACCCCCCCACTTT. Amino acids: CASSQDSWGNNSPPHF. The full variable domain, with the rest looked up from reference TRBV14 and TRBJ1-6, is EAGVTQFPSHSVIEKGQTVTLRCDPISGHDNLYWYRRVMGKEIKFLLHFVKESKQDESGMPNNRFLAERTGGTYSTLKVQPAELEDSGVYFCASSQDSWGNNSPPHFGNGTRLTVT.

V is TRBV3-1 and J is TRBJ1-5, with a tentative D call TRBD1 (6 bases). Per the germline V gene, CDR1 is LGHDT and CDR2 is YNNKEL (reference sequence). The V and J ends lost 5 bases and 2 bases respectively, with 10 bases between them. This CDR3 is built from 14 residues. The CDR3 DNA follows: TGTGCCAGCAGCTTCAGGGGACGCAATCAGCCCCAGCATTTT. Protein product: CASSFRGRNQPQHF.

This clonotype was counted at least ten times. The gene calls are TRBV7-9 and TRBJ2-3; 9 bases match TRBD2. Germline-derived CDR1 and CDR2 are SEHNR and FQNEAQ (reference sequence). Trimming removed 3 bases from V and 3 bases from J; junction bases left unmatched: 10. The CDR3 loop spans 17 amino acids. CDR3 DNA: TGTGCCAGCAGCTTCCCTCGTCTAGCGGGGCTTACAGATACGCAGTATTTT. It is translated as CASSFPRLAGLTDTQYF.

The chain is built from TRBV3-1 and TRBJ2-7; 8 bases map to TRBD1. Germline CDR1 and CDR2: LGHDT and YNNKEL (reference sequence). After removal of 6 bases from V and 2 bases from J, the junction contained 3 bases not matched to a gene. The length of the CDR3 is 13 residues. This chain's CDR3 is CASRRTGPYEQYF. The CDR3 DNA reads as TGTGCCAGCAGGCGGACAGGGCCCTACGAGCAGTACTTC.

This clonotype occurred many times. CDR3 in DNA: TGCAGTGCTCCCGGACAGATCTATGGCTACACCTTC. It translates to CSAPGQIYGYTF. The chain employs TRBV20-1 and TRBJ1-2, with a possible D match to TRBD1 (6 bases). Trimming took off 5 bases at V and 4 bases at J, with 11 bases between the two ends. From germline, CDR1 is DFQATT and CDR2 SNEGSKA (reference sequence). The CDR3 totals 12 residues.

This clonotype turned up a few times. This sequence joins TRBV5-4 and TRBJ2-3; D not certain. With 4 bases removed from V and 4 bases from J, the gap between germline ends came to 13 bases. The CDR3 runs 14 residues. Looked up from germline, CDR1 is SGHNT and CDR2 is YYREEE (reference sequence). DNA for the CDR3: TGTGCCAGCAGCCCTCGGACCCTCGCAGATACGCAGTATTTT. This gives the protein CASSPRTLADTQYF.

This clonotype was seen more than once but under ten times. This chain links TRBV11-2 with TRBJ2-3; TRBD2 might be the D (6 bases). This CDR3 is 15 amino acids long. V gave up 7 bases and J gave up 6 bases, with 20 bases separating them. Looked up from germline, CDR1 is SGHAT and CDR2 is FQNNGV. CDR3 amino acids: CASTLSRGWSDTQYF. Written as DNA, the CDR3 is TGTGCCAGCACCCTGAGCCGGGGGTGGTCGGATACGCAGTATTTT.

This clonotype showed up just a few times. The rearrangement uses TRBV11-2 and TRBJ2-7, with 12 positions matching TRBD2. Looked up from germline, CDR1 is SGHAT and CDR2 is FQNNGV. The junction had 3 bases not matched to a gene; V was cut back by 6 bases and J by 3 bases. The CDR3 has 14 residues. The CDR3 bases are TGTGCCAGCAGTCAGGGACTAGCGGGCTACGAGCAGTACTTC. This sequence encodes CASSQGLAGYEQYF.

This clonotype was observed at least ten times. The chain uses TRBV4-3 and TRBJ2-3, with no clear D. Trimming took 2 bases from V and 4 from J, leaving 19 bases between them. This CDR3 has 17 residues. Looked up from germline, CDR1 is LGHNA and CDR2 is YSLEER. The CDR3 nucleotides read TGCGCCAGCAGCCAAAGCCAGGACCTCGGGCGGCCAGATACGCAGTATTTT. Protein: CASSQSQDLGRPDTQYF.

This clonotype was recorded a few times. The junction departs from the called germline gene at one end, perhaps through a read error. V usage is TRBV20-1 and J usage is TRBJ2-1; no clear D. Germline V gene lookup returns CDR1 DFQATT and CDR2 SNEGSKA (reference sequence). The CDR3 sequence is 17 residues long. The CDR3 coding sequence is TGCAGTGCTAGGATCTACTCCGCCGGGTTGTCCTACAGTGAGCAGTTCTTC. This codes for CSARIYSAGLSYSEQFF.

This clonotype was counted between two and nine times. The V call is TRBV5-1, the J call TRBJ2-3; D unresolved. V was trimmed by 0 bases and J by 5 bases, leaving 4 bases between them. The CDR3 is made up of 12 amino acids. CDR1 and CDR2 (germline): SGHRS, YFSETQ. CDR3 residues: CASSLEGDTQYF. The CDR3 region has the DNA TGCGCCAGCAGCTTGGAGGGAGATACGCAGTATTTT.

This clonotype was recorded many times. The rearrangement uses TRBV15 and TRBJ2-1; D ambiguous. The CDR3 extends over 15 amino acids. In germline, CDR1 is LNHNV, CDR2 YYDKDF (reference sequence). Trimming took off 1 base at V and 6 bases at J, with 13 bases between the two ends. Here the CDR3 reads CATSRGGGSSNEQFF. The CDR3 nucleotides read TGTGCCACCAGCAGAGGTGGCGGCAGTTCCAATGAGCAGTTCTTC.

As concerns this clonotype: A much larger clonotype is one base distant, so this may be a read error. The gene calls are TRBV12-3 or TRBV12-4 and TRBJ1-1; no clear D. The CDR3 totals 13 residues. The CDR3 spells CASSEGRNTEALF. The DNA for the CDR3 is TGTGCCAGCAGCGAGGGCCGCAACACTGAAGCTCTCTTT.

The CDR3: CASSQAPAVSGNTIYF. In DNA, the CDR3 is TGTGCCAGCAGCCAAGCGCCAGCAGTCTCTGGAAACACCATATATTTT. The chain uses TRBV3-1 and TRBJ1-3; D is uncertain. Germline CDR1 is LGHDT and CDR2 is YNNKEL (reference sequence). The CDR3 length is 16 residues. Trimming removed 1 base from V and 0 bases from J, with 10 bases in between.

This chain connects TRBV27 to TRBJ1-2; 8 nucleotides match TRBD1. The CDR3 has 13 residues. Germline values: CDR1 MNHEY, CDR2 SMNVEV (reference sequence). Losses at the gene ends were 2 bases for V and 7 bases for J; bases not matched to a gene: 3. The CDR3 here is CASSLPGGSGYTF. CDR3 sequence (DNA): TGTGCCAGCAGTTTACCAGGGGGCTCTGGCTACACCTTC.